One sample yielded the 5 T cell receptor beta chains listed below, sequenced in a study of blood T cell repertoires in COVID-19. The assay was immunoSEQ multiplex PCR, and TCRdb's table has in-frame clones only and misses some. The sample includes about 280,000 clones, roughly 85% seen only once; the top ten take 4.5% to 6%. Input material: peripheral blood. Receptors originate from a man aged 45-60 years with active or convalescent COVID-19.

The rearrangement joins TRBV24-1 to TRBJ2-3; D is perhaps TRBD2 (5 bases). Trimming took 7 bases from V and 5 from J, leaving 12 bases between them. Germline CDR1 and CDR2: KGHDR and SFDVKD. This CDR3 is 13 amino acids long. CDR3 in amino acids: CATRRAVQDTQYF. The CDR3 DNA reads as TGTGCCACCAGGCGGGCAGTTCAAGATACGCAGTATTTT.

The chain uses TRBV5-1 and TRBJ1-5, with TRBD1 identical over 8 bases. The CDR3 is 15 amino acids. V was pared by 4 bases and J by 3 bases, with 6 bases of the junction left unmatched. The V gene's germline CDR1 is SGHRS and CDR2 YFSETQ. The DNA for the CDR3 is TGCGCCAGCAGCCCCCAGGGGGCGGACAATCAGCCCCAGCATTTT. This encodes CASSPQGADNQPQHF.

This sequence joins TRBV27 and TRBJ1-4, with D unresolved. V was trimmed by 5 bases and J by 0 bases, leaving 16 bases between them. Germline V gene sequence: CDR1 MNHEY, CDR2 SMNVEV (reference sequence). The CDR3 runs to 17 residues. The CDR3 reads CASSLSRGPATNEKLFF. Here the CDR3 DNA reads TGTGCCAGCAGTCTCTCCAGAGGGCCAGCAACTAATGAAAAACTGTTTTTT.

The J gene is TRBJ1-2, the V gene TRBV6-5, with 7 nucleotides matching TRBD1. The V and J ends lost 6 bases and 8 bases, in that order; junction bases with no gene match: 9. This CDR3 has 13 residues. Germline V lookup: CDR1 MNHEY, CDR2 SVGAGI. The CDR3, as DNA: TGTGCCAGCAGCATACAGGGGACGTCGGGCTACACCTTC. The encoded protein is CASSIQGTSGYTF.

The rearrangement links TRBV9 to TRBJ1-2; the D is unclear. Germline V lookup: CDR1 SGDLS, CDR2 YYNGEE. The V end lost 0 bases, the J end lost 8 bases, and 14 bases lay between the germline ends. The length of the CDR3 is 14 residues. CDR3 sequence reads: CASSVATVGRGYTF. In DNA, the CDR3 is TGTGCCAGCAGCGTAGCAACGGTTGGTCGGGGCTACACCTTC.